This T cell receptor beta chain was recorded in a study of T cells in Graves' hyperthyroidism and ophthalmopathy. Study-wide findings and caveats: Ophthalmopathy was told apart from stable hyperthyroidism by a 13 V-J model.

In this sample, this clonotype turned up a few times. As yet, its antigen is unknown. RNA transcripts were the template for amplifying TCR beta CDR3 regions. HTBI primers were used for first-round RT-PCR of the TCR CDR3. TCRdb redid the calling of the multiplex PCR reads with MiXCR, one entry per CDR3 protein. The sample holds about 130,000 distinct CDR3 sequences; about 20% are singletons and the top ten take about 67%. Any symptoms of ophthalmopathy came after the first hyperthyroidism diagnosis, from which the blood sample dates. This CDR3 comprises 15 residues. The germline V and J ends were trimmed by 2 bases and 5 bases, with 12 bases remaining between them. Germline CDR1 reads MDHEN; CDR2 reads SYDVKM.

The sample consisted of blood. The TCR comes from a woman aged 50 to 60 with Graves' hyperthyroidism that later progressed to Graves' ophthalmopathy. The J gene is TRBJ1-4, the V gene TRBV28; D unclear. The CDR3 protein is CASSLQTARNEKLFF. As DNA, the CDR3 is TGTGCCAGCAGTTTACAAACAGCAAGAAATGAAAAACTGTTTTTT.